A single sample gave rise to the 21 T cell receptor beta chains below, sequenced in a study of vaccination effects on CD4 cells after COVID-19. Ahead of sequencing, the ViraFEST assay grew antigen-specific CD4+ T cells using viral peptide pools. Following 10 days of culture, CD4+ T cells were isolated. The cohort was immunized with two doses of either the BNT162b2 or mRNA-1273 vaccine. Assay: immunoSEQ multiplex PCR; the TCRdb copy retains only in-frame clones and omits some. Of about 81,000 clones listed, under 80% were seen once; the top ten hold over 0.95%. What these receptors recognize is not known. The sample here was CD4+ T cells from PBMCs cultured with HCoV-OC43 spike peptides, taken after COVID-19 vaccination. As to subset: HCoV-OC43 spike overlapping peptide pool stimulation. The receptors shown here come from a human donor who received a COVID-19 vaccine.

The genes are TRBV14 and TRBJ1-1; TRBD1 might be the D (5 bases). The CDR3 totals 18 residues. Trimming pared 0 bases from V and 0 bases from J, leaving 17 bases between. The germline gives CDR1 SGHDN, CDR2 FVKESK. The CDR3 region has the DNA TGTGCCAGCAGCCAAGATGGGGGAAAGGGGTTCCTGAACACTGAAGCTTTCTTT. This translates into CASSQDGGKGFLNTEAFF.

The chain joins TRBV28 to TRBJ1-1; 7 bases line up with TRBD1. J was trimmed by 1 base and V by 6 bases; bases with no gene match: 2. Per the germline V gene, CDR1 is MDHEN and CDR2 is SYDVKM. CDR3 length: 13 amino acids. The CDR3 bases are TGTGCCAGCAGCCGGACAGGGAACACTGAAGCTTTCTTT. Protein: CASSRTGNTEAFF. The full variable domain, rest sourced from reference TRBV28 and TRBJ1-1, is DVKVTQSSRYLVKRTGEKVFLECVQDMDHENMFWYRQDPGLGLRLIYFSYDVKMKEKGDIPEGYSVSREKKERFSLILESASTNQTSMYLCASSRTGNTEAFFGQGTRLTVV.

The chain uses TRBV6-5 and TRBJ2-1; 8 nucleotides line up with TRBD2. Losses at the gene ends were 6 bases for V and 0 bases for J; bases not matched to a gene: 4. Germline loops: CDR1 MNHEY, CDR2 SVGAGI. CDR3 length: 15 residues. CDR3 sequence (DNA): TGTGCCAGCAGGTTAGCGGGGACCTCCTACAATGAGCAGTTCTTC. Translating gives CASRLAGTSYNEQFF.

The CDR3 DNA reads TGTGCCAGCTCACCACCGGTACAGGGAAACTATGGCTACACCTTC. Encoded protein: CASSPPVQGNYGYTF. This rearrangement joins TRBV18 to TRBJ1-2; TRBD1 is a possible D gene (6 bases). In germline, CDR1 is KGHSH, CDR2 LQKENI. This CDR3 comprises 15 residues. V lost 0 bases to trimming and J lost 2 bases, with 10 bases between them.

This clone was detected only once. The chain links TRBV28 to TRBJ2-5; 9 bases match TRBD1. J lost 10 bases, V lost 7 bases, and 19 bases had no gene match. The CDR3 consists of 16 residues. Germline V gives CDR1 MDHEN, CDR2 SYDVKM. This CDR3 is CASTPNRDRDFEYQYF. CDR3 nucleotides: TGTGCCAGCACTCCAAACCGGGACAGGGATTTCGAGTACCAGTACTTC.

The chain has TRBV6-5 and TRBJ1-2; D not certain. V was shortened by 6 bases and J by 5 bases, with 16 bases between the two germline ends. CDR1 and CDR2 from the germline V gene are MNHEY and SVGAGI. This CDR3 has 14 residues. As DNA, the CDR3 is TGTGCCAGCAGGGACTCTCTGGTGGGTTATGGCTACACCTTC. Its translation: CASRDSLVGYGYTF.

The chain links TRBV19 to TRBJ1-5; D remains ambiguous. The V gene's germline CDR1 is LNHDA and CDR2 SQIVND (reference sequence). The CDR3 has 13 amino acids. Trimming cost V 0 bases and J 6 bases, with 6 bases left between them. The CDR3: CASSIDKSQPQHF. The CDR3 DNA is TGTGCCAGTAGTATAGATAAGTCTCAGCCCCAGCATTTT.

The chain combines TRBV5-1 with TRBJ2-3; TRBD2 might be the D (6 bases). V lost 3 bases and J 12 bases, leaving 23 bases between the germline ends. The CDR3 has 15 residues. The germline V gene has CDR1 SGHRS and CDR2 YFSETQ. This CDR3 is CASSWGDGSTSSQYF. In DNA, the CDR3 is TGCGCCAGCAGCTGGGGGGACGGATCTACCTCTTCCCAGTATTTT.

The chain employs TRBV28 and TRBJ1-4; the D gene is possibly TRBD1 (5 bases). Germline V CDR1 and CDR2: MDHEN, SYDVKM. V was trimmed by 5 bases and J by 0 bases, leaving 13 bases between them. The CDR3 runs 16 residues. The CDR3 here is CASSPFGRATNEKLFF. The CDR3 bases are TGTGCCAGCAGTCCGTTTGGCAGGGCAACTAATGAAAAACTGTTTTTT.

The chain has TRBV19 and TRBJ2-1; 15 bases line up with TRBD2. The CDR3 spans 18 residues. The germline V gene has CDR1 LNHDA and CDR2 SQIVND (reference sequence). The V segment lost 1 base and the J segment 2 bases; nucleotides outside the gene matches: 3. CDR3 in amino acids: CASSIGTSGGAAYNEQFF. In DNA form, the CDR3 reads TGTGCCAGTAGTATAGGGACTAGCGGGGGGGCGGCCTACAATGAGCAGTTCTTC.

The chain is built from TRBV29-1 and TRBJ2-5; 8 bases align to TRBD2. V shed 7 bases and J 5 bases; nucleotides not matched to a gene: 9. The length of the CDR3 is 13 residues. In germline, CDR1 is SQVTM, CDR2 ANQGSEA. The CDR3: CSASGLAPETQYF. CDR3 coding DNA: TGCAGCGCCTCTGGACTAGCCCCGGAGACCCAGTACTTC.

The rearrangement links TRBV28 to TRBJ2-3; 14 bases are shared with TRBD2. Germline V gene lookup returns CDR1 MDHEN and CDR2 SYDVKM. This CDR3 contains 18 residues. The V segment lost 2 bases and the J segment 0 bases; nucleotides outside the gene matches: 4. Here the CDR3 reads CASSLPGLAGGSTDTQYF. DNA for the CDR3: TGTGCCAGCAGTTTACCCGGACTAGCGGGGGGAAGCACAGATACGCAGTATTTT.

V usage is TRBV2 and J usage is TRBJ1-1, with unresolved D. The CDR3 runs 14 residues. V dropped 2 bases and J dropped 5 bases, with 12 bases sitting between them. Germline CDR1 SNHLY, CDR2 FYNNEI. The CDR3 loop is CASSELVLETEAFF. CDR3 sequence (DNA): TGTGCCAGCAGTGAATTGGTGTTAGAGACTGAAGCTTTCTTT.

This chain joins TRBV6-5 and TRBJ2-3; D is perhaps TRBD2 (7 bases). Per germline, CDR1 MNHEY and CDR2 SVGAGI. The CDR3 totals 14 residues. Trimming removed 1 base at V and 10 bases at J, with 15 bases between. The CDR3 spells CASSYWGGGEAQYF. In nucleotides, the CDR3 is TGTGCCAGCAGTTACTGGGGAGGGGGGGAGGCGCAGTATTTT.

The chain joins TRBV15 to TRBJ2-7, with a possible D match to TRBD1 (5 bases). This CDR3 has 13 amino acids. Trimming stripped 1 base from V and 3 bases from J, with 7 bases between. Germline loops: CDR1 LNHNV, CDR2 YYDKDF (reference sequence). The CDR3, as DNA: TGTGCCACCAGCAGAGGCGACAGCTACGAGCAGTACGTC. It specifies CATSRGDSYEQYV.

The chain carries TRBV6-4 and TRBJ2-7, with 12 nucleotides matching TRBD2. Germline lookup yields CDR1 MRHNA and CDR2 SNTAGT. V lost 2 bases, J lost 1 base, and 9 bases stayed unmatched. CDR3 length: 18 residues. The CDR3 loop is CASSDEPGLAGISYEQYV. CDR3 DNA sequence: TGTGCCAGCAGTGACGAACCCGGACTAGCGGGGATATCCTACGAGCAGTACGTC.

The chain is built from TRBV3-1 (or the pseudogene TRBV3-2) and TRBJ1-2; 7 nucleotides align to TRBD1. Germline CDR1 is LGHDT and CDR2 is YNNKEL (reference sequence). V trimming: 3 bases; J trimming: 7 bases; junction bases outside the gene matches: 5. The CDR3 loop spans 13 amino acids. The CDR3 region has the DNA TGTGCCAGCAGCCACGACAGGGCGGGTGGCTACACCTTC. Its protein product is CASSHDRAGGYTF.

The chain recombines TRBV30 with TRBJ2-5; D not resolved. The germline V gene has CDR1 GTSNPN and CDR2 SVGIG (reference sequence). This CDR3 comprises 11 residues. Trimming stripped 2 bases from V and 5 bases from J, with 6 bases between. As DNA, the CDR3 is TGTGCCTGGAGTTTGCGGGAGACCCAGTACTTC. The encoded protein is CAWSLRETQYF.

The J gene is TRBJ2-5, the V gene TRBV5-4, with unresolved D. Trimming cost V 4 bases and J 6 bases, with 19 bases left between them. This CDR3 contains 15 residues. Germline assignment: CDR1 SGHNT and CDR2 YYREEE (reference sequence). CDR3 region: CASSATGPVMKTQYF. The CDR3 DNA reads as TGTGCCAGCAGCGCAACCGGGCCTGTTATGAAGACCCAGTACTTC.

The chain recombines TRBV2 with TRBJ1-2; 10 bases align to TRBD1. The J segment lost 8 bases and the V segment lost 4 bases, leaving 4 bases of the junction unmatched. CDR1 and CDR2 from the germline V gene are SNHLY and FYNNEI. CDR3 length: 13 residues. Written as DNA, the CDR3 is TGTGCCAGCAGTGTTGAGACAGGGGGCGGCTACACCTTC. Protein sequence: CASSVETGGGYTF. The full variable domain, completed using reference TRBV2 and TRBJ1-2, is EPEVTQTPSHQVTQMGQEVILRCVPISNHLYFYWYRQILGQKVEFLVSFYNNEISEKSEIFDDQFSVERPDGSNFTLKIRSTKLEDSAMYFCASSVETGGGYTFGSGTRLTVV.

This clone was seen just once. The chain employs TRBV28 and TRBJ2-6; no definite D call. The V gene lost 5 bases and the J gene lost 0 bases, with 5 bases spanning the gap. CDR1 is MDHEN, CDR2 SYDVKM, per germline. The CDR3 is 14 residues long. The chain's CDR3 is CASSKSSGANVLTF. The CDR3 region has the DNA TGTGCCAGCAGTAAAAGCTCTGGGGCCAACGTCCTGACTTTC.